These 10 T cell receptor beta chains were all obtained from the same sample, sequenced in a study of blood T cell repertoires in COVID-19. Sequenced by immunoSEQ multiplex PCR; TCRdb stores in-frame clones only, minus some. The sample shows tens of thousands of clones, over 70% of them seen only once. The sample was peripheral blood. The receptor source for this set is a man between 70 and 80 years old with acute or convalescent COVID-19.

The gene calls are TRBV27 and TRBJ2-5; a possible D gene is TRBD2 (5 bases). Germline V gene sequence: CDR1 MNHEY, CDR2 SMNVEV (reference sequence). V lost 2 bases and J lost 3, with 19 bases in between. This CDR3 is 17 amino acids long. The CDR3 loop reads CASSLRGQAGDKETQYF. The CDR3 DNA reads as TGTGCCAGCAGTTTACGAGGGCAGGCCGGGGATAAAGAGACCCAGTACTTC.

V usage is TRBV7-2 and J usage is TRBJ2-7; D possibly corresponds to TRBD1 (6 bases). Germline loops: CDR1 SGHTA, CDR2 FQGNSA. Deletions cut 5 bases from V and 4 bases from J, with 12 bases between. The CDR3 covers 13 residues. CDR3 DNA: TGTGCCAGCAGCGTAGGGACACCGTACGAGCAGTACTTC. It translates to CASSVGTPYEQYF.

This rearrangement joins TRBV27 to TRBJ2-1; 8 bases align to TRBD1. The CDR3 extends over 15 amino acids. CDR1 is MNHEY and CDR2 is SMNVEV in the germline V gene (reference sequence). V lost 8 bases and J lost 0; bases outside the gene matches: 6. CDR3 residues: CASVRTGSSYNEQFF. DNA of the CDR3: TGTGCCAGCGTTAGGACAGGGAGCTCCTACAATGAGCAGTTCTTC.

CDR3 sequence: CASSSPPRDTQYF. The CDR3 DNA reads TGCGCCAGCAGCTCCCCCCCCAGAGATACGCAGTATTTT. The rearrangement links TRBV5-1 to TRBJ2-3; D remains ambiguous. The V end lost 3 bases, the J end lost 5 bases, and 10 bases lay between the germline ends. The CDR3 length is 13 residues. The germline V gene has CDR1 SGHRS and CDR2 YFSETQ. Combining the CDR3 with reference TRBV5-1 and TRBJ2-3 gives the whole variable domain KAGVTQTPRYLIKTRGQQVTLSCSPISGHRSVSWYQQTPGQGLQFLFEYFSETQRNKGNFPGRFSGRQFSNSRSEMNVSTLELGDSALYLCASSSPPRDTQYFGPGTRLTVL.

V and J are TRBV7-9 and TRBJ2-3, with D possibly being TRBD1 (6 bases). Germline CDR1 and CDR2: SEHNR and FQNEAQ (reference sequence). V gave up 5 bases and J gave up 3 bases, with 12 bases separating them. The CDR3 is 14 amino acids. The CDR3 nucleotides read TGTGCCAGCAGCCCCAGGGGCGATACAGATACGCAGTATTTT. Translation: CASSPRGDTDTQYF. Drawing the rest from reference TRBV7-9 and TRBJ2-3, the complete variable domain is DTGVSQNPRHKITKRGQNVTFRCDPISEHNRLYWYRQTLGQGPEFLTYFQNEAQLEKSRLLSDRFSAERPKGSFSTLEIQRTEQGDSAMYLCASSPRGDTDTQYFGPGTRLTVL.

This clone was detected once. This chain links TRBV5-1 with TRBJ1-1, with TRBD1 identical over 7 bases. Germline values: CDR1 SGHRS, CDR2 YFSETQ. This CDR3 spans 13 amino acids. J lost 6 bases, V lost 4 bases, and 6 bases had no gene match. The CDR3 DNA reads TGCGCCAGCAGCCAGGGACAGCGCCCTGAAGCTTTCTTT. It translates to CASSQGQRPEAFF.

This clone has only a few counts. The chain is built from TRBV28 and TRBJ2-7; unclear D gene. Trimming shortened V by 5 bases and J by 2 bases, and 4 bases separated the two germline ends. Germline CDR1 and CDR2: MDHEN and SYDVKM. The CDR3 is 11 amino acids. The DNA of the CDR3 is TGTGCCAGCAGTGTTACCTACGAGCAGTACTTC. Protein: CASSVTYEQYF. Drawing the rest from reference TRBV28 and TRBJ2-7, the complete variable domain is DVKVTQSSRYLVKRTGEKVFLECVQDMDHENMFWYRQDPGLGLRLIYFSYDVKMKEKGDIPEGYSVSREKKERFSLILESASTNQTSMYLCASSVTYEQYFGPGTRLTVT.

The CDR3 DNA is TGTGCCAGCAGCTTAGAGGGAGTAGCGGAATACAATGAGCAGTTCTTC. Translating it yields CASSLEGVAEYNEQFF. This chain connects TRBV11-2 to TRBJ2-1; a weak D match, TRBD2 (6 bases). Germline V gene data show CDR1 as SGHAT and CDR2 as FQNNGV. V lost 0 bases to trimming and J lost 4 bases, with 13 bases between them. CDR3 length: 16 amino acids.

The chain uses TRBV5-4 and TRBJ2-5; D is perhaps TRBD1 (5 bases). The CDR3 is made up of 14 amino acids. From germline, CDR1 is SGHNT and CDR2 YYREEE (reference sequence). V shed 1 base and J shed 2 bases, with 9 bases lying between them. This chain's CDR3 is CASSLWAGQETQYF. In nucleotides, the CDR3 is TGTGCCAGCAGCTTGTGGGCAGGGCAAGAGACCCAGTACTTC.

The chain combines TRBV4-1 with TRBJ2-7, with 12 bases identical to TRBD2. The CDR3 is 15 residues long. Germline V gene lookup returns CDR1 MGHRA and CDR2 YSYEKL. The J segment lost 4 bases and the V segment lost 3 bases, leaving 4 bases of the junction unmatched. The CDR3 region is CASSQALAGGYEQYF. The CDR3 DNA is TGCGCCAGCAGCCAGGCACTAGCGGGAGGATACGAGCAGTACTTC.